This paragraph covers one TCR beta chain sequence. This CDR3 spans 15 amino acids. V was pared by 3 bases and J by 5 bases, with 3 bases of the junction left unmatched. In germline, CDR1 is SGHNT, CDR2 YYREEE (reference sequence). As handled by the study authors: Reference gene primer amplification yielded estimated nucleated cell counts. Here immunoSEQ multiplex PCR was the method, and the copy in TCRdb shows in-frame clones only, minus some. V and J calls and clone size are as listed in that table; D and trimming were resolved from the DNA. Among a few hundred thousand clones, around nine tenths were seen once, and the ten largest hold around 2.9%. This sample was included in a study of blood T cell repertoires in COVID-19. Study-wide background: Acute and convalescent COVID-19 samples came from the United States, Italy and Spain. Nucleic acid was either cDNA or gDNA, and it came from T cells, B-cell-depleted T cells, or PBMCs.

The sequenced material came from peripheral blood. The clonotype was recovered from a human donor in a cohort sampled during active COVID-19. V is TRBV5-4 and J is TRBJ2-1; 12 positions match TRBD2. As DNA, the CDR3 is TGTGCCAGCAGCTCTAGCGGGAGGGCCCACAATGAGCAGTTCTTC. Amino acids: CASSSSGRAHNEQFF.